The T cell receptor (beta chain) described here comes from a study of T-cell memory formation after mild COVID-19. Concerning this clonotype: Its antigen is still unknown.

TCRdb re-called the 5' RACE reads with MiXCR, one entry per CDR3 protein. The table has 190,000 or so distinct CDR3 sequences, around a fifth seen once. Study-level results: Shrinking CD4+ clones resided mostly in CM and EM, and CD8+ ones in EMRA.

The V gene's germline CDR1 is MNHEY and CDR2 SVGEGT. CDR3 length: 16 amino acids. V was pared by 5 bases and J by 7 bases, with 23 bases between. The receptor's source is an adult woman who had mild COVID-19 (a few samples of this study predate the infection). Cell type and time point are not known. The J gene is TRBJ1-2, the V gene TRBV6-2 or TRBV6-3, with a possible D match to TRBD1 (5 bases). Sequencing used PBMCs or a T cell subset sorted from them (not recorded which). CDR3 region: CASSAARDGKAGGYTF. CDR3 sequence (DNA): TGTGCCAGCAGTGCAGCCCGGGACGGAAAAGCAGGTGGCTACACCTTC.